A single TCR beta chain is shown here with its context. CD45RO negativity and positive selection for CCR7 defined naive CD8 cells, a population that excluded terminally differentiated effector memory CD45RA+ cells. These data originate in a study of shared clonotypes between healthy human individuals. The protocol was immunoSEQ multiplex PCR, while the TCRdb copy is restricted to in-frame clones and leaves out a portion. The table shows about 2 million clones, with about 95% occurring only once. In germline, CDR1 is LGHNA, CDR2 YSLEER. Trimming stripped 1 base from V and 8 bases from J, with 8 bases between. The length of the CDR3 is 13 residues.

The J gene is TRBJ1-4, the V gene TRBV4-3; no definite D call. The TCR was taken from a man younger than 35 in good health. The sample consisted of naive CD8+ T cells sorted from blood. The CDR3 loop is CASSQVLREKLFF. Here the CDR3 DNA reads TGCGCCAGCAGCCAAGTCCTTCGGGAAAAACTGTTTTTT.